This T cell receptor (beta chain) was captured by sequencing in a study of blood T cell repertoires in COVID-19. Germline V gene data show CDR1 as LNHDA and CDR2 as SQIVND (reference sequence). The J segment lost 9 bases and the V segment lost 3 bases, leaving 3 bases of the junction unmatched. The CDR3 has 14 amino acids. Authors' processing steps: By means of reference gene primer amplification, nucleated cell counts were estimated. Generated by immunoSEQ multiplex PCR, the TCRdb table keeps only in-frame clones and is missing some. Clonal size and the V and J genes are those of that table, whereas D and trimming came from the DNA. The sample shows 130,000 to 150,000 clones, 70% to 90% of them seen only once. Seattle patients were enrolled while actively infected and followed longitudinally.

The V call is TRBV19, the J call TRBJ1-6, with 9 bases aligning to TRBD1. The TCR comes from an older woman with COVID-19, enrolled during active disease. Sequencing input: peripheral blood. Here the CDR3 DNA reads TGTGCCAGTAGTATTTCGGACAGGGGTTCACCCCTCCACTTT. Protein: CASSISDRGSPLHF.